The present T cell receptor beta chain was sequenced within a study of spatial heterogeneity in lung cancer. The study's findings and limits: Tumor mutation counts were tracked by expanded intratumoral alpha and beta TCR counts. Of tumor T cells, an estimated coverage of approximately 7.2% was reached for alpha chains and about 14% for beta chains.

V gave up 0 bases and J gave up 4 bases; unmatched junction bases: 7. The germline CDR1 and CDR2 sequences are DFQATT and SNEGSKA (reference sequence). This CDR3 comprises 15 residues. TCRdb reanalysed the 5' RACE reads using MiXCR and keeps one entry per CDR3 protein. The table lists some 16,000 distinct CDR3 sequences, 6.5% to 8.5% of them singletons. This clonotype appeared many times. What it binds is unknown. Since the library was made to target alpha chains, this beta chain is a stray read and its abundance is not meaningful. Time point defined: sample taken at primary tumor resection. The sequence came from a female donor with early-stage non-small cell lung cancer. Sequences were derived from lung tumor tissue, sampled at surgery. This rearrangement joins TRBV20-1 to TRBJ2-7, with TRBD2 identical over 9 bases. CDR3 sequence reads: CSARDPTSGLYEQYF. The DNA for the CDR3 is TGCAGTGCTAGAGATCCGACTAGCGGCCTATACGAGCAGTACTTC.